This T cell receptor beta chain derives from a study of cytomegalovirus exposure and HLA in healthy donors. Both 60 Vbeta primers and 13 Jbeta primers went into the PCR. Profiled with immunoSEQ multiplex PCR; TCRdb holds only in-frame clones, not every one. Of roughly 150,000 clones in the sample, roughly 80% are singletons; the top ten hold 8.5%. Deletions cut 6 bases from V and 8 bases from J, with 16 bases between. This CDR3 comprises 13 residues. CDR1 is MNHNS and CDR2 is SASEGT in the germline V gene. What was sequenced was PBMCs. The gene calls are TRBV6-1 and TRBJ1-1; D is perhaps TRBD1 (6 bases). The sequence came from a male donor in good health and CMV-seropositive. Written as DNA, the CDR3 is TGTGCCAGCAGCCGGGGAGGGGGTTCCGAAGCTTTCTTT. Translating it yields CASSRGGGSEAFF.